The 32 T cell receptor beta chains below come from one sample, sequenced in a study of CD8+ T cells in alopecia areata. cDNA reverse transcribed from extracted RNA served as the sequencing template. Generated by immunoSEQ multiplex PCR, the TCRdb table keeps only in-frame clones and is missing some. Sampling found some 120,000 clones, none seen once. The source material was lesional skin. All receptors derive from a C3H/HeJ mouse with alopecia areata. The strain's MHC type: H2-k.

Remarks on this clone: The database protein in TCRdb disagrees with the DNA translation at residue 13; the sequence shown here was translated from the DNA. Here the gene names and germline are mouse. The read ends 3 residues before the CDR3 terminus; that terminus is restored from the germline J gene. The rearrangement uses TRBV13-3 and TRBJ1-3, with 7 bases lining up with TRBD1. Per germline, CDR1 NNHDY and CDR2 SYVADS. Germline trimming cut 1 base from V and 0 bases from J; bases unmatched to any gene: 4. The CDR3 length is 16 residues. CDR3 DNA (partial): TGTGCCAGCAGTGATAGGGACAGCCGTTCTGGAAATACG. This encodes CASSDRDSRSGNT. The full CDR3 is CASSDRDSRSGNTLYF.

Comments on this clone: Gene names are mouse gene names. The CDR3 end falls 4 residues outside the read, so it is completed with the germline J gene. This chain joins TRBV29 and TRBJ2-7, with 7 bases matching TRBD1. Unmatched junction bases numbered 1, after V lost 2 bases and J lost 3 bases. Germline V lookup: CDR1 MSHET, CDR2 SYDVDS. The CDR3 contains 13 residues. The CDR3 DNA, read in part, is TGTGCTAGCAGTTTAGACAGGGTCTAT. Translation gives CASSLDRVY. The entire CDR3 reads CASSLDRVYEQYF.

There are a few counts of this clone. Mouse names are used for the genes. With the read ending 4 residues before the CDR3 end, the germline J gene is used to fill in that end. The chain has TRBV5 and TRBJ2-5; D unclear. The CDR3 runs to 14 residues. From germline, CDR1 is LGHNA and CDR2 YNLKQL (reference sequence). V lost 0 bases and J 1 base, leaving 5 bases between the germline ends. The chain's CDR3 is CASSQDWDQDTQYF. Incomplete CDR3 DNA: TGTGCCAGCAGCCAAGATTGGGACCAAGAC.

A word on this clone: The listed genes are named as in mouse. The DNA read from the CDR3 is TGCACCTGCAGTGCAGATCTCGCTGGGCCCTAT. Protein sequence: CTCSADLAGPY. In full, the CDR3 reads CTCSADLAGPYEQYF. The J gene is TRBJ2-7, the V gene TRBV1; tentative D call: TRBD2 (5 bases). The observed sequence ends 4 residues before the CDR3 terminus, with the missing tail filled in from the germline J gene. Between the trimmed V and J ends, which lost 0 bases and 2 bases, there was a span of 11 bases. This CDR3 has 15 residues. The V gene's germline CDR1 is NSQYPW and CDR2 LRSPGD (reference sequence).

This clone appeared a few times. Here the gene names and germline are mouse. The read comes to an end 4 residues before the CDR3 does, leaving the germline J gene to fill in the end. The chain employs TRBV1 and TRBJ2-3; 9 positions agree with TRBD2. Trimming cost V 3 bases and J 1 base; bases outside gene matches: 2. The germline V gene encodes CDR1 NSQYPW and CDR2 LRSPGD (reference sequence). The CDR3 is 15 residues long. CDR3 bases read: TGCACCTGCAGTGCGCGGGACTGGGGTGCAGAA. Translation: CTCSARDWGAE. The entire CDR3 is CTCSARDWGAETLYF. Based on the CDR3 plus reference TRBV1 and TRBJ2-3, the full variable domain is VTLLEQNPRWRLVPRGQAVNLRCILKNSQYPWMSWYQQDLQKQLQWLFTLRSPGDKEVKSLPGADYLATRVTDTELRLQVANMSQGRTLYCTCSARDWGAETLYFGSGTRLTVL.

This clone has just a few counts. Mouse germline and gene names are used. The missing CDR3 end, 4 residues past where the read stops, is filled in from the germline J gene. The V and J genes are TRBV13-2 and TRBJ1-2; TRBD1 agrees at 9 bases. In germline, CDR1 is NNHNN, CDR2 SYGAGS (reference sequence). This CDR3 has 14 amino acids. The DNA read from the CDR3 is TGTGCCAGCGGTCCCGGACAGGGGAGGTCC. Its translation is CASGPGQGRS. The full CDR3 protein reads CASGPGQGRSDYTF.

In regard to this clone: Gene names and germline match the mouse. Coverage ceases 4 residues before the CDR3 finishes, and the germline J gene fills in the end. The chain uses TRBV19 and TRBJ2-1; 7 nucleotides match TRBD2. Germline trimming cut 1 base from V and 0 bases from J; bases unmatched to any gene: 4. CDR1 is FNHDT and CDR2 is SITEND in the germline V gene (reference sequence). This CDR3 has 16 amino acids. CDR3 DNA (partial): TGTGCCAGCAGTATAACCTGGGGGTCTAACTATGCT. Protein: CASSITWGSNYA. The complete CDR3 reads CASSITWGSNYAEQFF. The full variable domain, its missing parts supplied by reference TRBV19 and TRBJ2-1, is GGIITQTPKFLIGQEGQKLTLKCQQNFNHDTMYWYRQDSGKGLRLIYYSITENDLQKGDLSEGYDASREKKSSFSLTVTSAQKNEMAVFLCASSITWGSNYAEQFFGPGTRLTVL.

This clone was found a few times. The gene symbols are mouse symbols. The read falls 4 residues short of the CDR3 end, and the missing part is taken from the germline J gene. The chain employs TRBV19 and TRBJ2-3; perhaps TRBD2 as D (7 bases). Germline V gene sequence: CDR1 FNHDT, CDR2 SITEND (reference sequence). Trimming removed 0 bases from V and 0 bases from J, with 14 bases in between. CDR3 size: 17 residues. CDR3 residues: CASSIVEGGPSAETLYF. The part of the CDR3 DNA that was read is TGTGCCAGCAGTATAGTAGAGGGGGGCCCTAGTGCAGAA.

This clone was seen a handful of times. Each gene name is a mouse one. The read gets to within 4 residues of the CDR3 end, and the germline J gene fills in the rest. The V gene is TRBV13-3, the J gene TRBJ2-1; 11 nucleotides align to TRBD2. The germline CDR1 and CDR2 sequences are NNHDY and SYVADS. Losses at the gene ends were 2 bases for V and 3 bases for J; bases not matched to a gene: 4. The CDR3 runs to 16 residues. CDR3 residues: CASSEGTGGIYAEQFF. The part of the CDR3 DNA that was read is TGTGCCAGCAGTGAAGGGACTGGGGGCATCTATGCT.

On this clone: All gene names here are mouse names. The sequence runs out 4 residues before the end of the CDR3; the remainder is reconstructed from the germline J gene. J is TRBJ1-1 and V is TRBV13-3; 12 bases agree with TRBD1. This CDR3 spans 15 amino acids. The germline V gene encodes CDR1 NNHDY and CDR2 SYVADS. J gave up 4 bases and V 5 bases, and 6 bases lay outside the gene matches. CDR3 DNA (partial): TGTGCCAGCAGCGGGGACAGGGGGCGCGTCACA. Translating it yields CASSGDRGRVT. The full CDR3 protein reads CASSGDRGRVTEVFF.

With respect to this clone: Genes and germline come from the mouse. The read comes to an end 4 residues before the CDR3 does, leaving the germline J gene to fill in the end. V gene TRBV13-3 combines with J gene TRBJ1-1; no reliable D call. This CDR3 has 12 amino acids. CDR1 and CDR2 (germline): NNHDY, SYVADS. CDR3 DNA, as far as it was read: TGTGCCAGCAGTGGTCAGGCCCTA. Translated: CASSGQAL. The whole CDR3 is CASSGQALEVFF.

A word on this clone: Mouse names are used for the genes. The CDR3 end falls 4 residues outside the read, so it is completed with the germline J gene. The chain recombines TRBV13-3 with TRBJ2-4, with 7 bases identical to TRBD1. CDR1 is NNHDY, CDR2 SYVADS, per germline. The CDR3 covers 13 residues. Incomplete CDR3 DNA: TGTGCCAGCAGGGGACAGAACAAAAAC. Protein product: CASRGQNKN. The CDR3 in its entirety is CASRGQNKNTLYF. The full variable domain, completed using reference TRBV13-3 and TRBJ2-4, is EAAVTQSPRSKVAVTGGKVTLSCHQTNNHDYMYWYRQDTGHGLRLIHYSYVADSTEKGDIPDGYKASRPSQENFSLILELASLSQTAVYFCASRGQNKNTLYFGAGTRLSVL.

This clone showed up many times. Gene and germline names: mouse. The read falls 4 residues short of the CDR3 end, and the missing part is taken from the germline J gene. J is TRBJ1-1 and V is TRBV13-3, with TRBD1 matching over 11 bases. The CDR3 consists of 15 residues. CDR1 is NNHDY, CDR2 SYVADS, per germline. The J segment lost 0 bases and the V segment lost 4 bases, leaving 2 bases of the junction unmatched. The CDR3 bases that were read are TGTGCCAGCAGTTGGACAGGGGGCTCAAACACA. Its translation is CASSWTGGSNT. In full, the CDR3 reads CASSWTGGSNTEVFF.

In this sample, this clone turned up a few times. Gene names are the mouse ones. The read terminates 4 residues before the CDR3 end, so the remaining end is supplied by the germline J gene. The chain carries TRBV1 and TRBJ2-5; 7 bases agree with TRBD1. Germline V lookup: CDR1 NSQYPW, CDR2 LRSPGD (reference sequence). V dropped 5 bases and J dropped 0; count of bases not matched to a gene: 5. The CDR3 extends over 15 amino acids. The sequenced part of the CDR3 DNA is TGCACCTGCAGTAAACACAGGGGTAACCAAGAC. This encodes CTCSKHRGNQD. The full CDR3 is CTCSKHRGNQDTQYF.

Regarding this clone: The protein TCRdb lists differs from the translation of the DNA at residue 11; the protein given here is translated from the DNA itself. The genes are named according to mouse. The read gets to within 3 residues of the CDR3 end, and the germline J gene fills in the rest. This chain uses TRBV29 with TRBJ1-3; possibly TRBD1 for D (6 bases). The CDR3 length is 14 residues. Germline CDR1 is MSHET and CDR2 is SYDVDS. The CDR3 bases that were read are TGTGCTAGCAGTTTACTACAGGGAGGAAATCCG. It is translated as CASSLLQGGNP. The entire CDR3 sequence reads CASSLLQGGNPLYF.

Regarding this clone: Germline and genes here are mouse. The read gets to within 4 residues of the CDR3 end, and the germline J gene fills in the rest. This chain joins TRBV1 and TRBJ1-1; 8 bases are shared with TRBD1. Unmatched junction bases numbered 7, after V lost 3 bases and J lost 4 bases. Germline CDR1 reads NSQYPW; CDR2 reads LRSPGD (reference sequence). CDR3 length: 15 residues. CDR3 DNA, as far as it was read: TGCACCTGCAGTGCCCAGGACAGGGCTGGCACA. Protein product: CTCSAQDRAGT. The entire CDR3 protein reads CTCSAQDRAGTEVFF. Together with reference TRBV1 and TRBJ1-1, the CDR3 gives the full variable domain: VTLLEQNPRWRLVPRGQAVNLRCILKNSQYPWMSWYQQDLQKQLQWLFTLRSPGDKEVKSLPGADYLATRVTDTELRLQVANMSQGRTLYCTCSAQDRAGTEVFFGKGTRLTVV.

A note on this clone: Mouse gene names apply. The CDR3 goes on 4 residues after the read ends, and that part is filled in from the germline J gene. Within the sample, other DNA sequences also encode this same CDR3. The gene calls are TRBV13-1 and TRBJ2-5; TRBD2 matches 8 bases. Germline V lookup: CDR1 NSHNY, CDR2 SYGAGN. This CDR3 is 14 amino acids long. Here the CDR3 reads CASSDAGLEDTQYF. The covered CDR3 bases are TGTGCCAGCAGTGATGCGGGACTGGAAGAC.

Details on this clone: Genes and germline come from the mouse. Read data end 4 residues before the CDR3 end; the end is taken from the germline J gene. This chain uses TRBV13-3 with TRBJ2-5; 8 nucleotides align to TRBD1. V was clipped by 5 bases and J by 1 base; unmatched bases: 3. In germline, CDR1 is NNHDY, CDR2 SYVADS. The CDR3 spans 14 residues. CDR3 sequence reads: CASRTTGDQDTQYF. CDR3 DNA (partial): TGTGCCAGCAGGACGACAGGGGACCAAGAC.

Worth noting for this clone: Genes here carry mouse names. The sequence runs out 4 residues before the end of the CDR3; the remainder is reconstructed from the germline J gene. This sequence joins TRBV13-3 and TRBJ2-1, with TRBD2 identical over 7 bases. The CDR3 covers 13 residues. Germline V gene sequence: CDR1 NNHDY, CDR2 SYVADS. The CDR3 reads CASSDLWGAEQFF. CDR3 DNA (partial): TGTGCCAGCAGTGATCTCTGGGGGGCT.

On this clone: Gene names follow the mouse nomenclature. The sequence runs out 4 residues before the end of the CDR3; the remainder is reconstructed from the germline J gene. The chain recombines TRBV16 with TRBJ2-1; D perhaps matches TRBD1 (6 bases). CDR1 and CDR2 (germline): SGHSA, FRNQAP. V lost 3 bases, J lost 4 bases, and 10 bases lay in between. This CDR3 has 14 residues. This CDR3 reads CASSFRDMYAEQFF. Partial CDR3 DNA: TGTGCAAGCAGCTTCCGGGACATGTATGCT.

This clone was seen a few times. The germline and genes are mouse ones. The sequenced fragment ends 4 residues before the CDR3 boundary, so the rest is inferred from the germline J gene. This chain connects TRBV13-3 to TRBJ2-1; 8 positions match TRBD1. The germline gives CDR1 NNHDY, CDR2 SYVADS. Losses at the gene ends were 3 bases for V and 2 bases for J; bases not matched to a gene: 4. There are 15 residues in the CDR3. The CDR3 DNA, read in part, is TGTGCCAGCAGTGGCGGGACAGGAGACTATGCT. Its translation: CASSGGTGDYA. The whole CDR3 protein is CASSGGTGDYAEQFF.

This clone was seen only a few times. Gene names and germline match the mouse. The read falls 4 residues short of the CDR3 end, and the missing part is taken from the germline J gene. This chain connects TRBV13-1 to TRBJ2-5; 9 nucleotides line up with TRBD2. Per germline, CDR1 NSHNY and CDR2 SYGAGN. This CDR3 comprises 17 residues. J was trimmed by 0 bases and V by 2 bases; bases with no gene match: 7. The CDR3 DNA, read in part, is TGTGCCAGCAGTGAGGGCCGACTGGGGGCAAACCAAGAC. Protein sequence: CASSEGRLGANQD. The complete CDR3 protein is CASSEGRLGANQDTQYF.

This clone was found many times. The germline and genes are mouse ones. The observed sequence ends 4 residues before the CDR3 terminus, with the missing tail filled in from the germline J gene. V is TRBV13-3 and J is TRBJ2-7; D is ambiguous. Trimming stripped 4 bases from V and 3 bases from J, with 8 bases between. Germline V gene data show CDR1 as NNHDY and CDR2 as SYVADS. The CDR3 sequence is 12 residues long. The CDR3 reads CASSQTDYEQYF. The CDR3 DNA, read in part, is TGTGCCAGCAGTCAAACAGACTAT.

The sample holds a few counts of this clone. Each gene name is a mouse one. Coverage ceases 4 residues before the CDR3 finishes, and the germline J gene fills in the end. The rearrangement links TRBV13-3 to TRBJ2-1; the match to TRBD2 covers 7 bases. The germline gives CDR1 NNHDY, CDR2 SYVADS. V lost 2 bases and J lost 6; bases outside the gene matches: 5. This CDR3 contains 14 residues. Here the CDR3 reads CASSEELGFAEQFF. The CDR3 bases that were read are TGTGCCAGCAGTGAAGAACTGGGGTTTGCT.

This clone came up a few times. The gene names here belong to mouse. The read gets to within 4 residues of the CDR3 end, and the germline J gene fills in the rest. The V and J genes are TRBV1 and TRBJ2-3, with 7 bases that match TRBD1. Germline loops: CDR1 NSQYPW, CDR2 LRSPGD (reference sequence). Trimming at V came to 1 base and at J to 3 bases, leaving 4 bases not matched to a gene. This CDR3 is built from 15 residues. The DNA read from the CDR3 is TGCACCTGCAGTGCAGTTCAACAGGGGGCAGAA. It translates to CTCSAVQQGAE. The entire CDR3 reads CTCSAVQQGAETLYF.

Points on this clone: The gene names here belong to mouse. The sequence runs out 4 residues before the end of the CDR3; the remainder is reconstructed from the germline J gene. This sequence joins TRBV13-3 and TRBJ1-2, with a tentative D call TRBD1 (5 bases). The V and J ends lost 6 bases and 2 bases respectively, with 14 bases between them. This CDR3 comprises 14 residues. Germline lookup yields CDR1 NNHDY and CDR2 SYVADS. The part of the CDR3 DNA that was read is TGTGCCAGCACCCCGGGGGGACTTAACTCC. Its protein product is CASTPGGLNS. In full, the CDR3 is CASTPGGLNSDYTF.

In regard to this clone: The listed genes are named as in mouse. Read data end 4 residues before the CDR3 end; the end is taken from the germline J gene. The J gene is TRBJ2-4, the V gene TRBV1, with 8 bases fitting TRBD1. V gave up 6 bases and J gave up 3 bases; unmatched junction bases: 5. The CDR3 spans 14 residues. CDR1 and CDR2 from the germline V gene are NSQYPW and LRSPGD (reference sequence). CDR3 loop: CTCRKSGGQNTLYF. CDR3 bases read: TGCACCTGCAGGAAATCAGGGGGCCAAAAC.

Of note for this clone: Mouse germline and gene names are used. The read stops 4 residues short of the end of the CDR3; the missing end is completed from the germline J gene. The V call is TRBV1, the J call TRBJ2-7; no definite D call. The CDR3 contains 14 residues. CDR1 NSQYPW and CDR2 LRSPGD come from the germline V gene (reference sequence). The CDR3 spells CTCSAVQAENEQYF. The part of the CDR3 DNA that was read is TGCACCTGCAGTGCAGTACAAGCAGAGAAT. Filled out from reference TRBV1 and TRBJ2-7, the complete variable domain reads VTLLEQNPRWRLVPRGQAVNLRCILKNSQYPWMSWYQQDLQKQLQWLFTLRSPGDKEVKSLPGADYLATRVTDTELRLQVANMSQGRTLYCTCSAVQAENEQYFGPGTRLTVL.

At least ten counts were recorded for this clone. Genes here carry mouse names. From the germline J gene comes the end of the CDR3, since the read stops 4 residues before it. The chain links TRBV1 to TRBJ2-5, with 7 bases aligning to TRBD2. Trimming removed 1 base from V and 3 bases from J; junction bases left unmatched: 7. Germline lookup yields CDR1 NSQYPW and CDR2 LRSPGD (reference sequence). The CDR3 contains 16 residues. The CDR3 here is CTCSAVLGELQDTQYF. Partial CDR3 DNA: TGCACCTGCAGTGCAGTTCTGGGGGAACTACAAGAC.

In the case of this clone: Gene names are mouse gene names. CDR3 amino acids: CASRDDWGSGQDTQYF. The CDR3 bases that were read are TGTGCCAGCAGAGACGACTGGGGGTCGGGCCAAGAC. The chain employs TRBV13-1 and TRBJ2-5, with TRBD2 matching over 9 bases. The read terminates 4 residues before the CDR3 end, so the remaining end is supplied by the germline J gene. Germline V gene lookup returns CDR1 NSHNY and CDR2 SYGAGN. The CDR3 runs 16 residues. V lost 5 bases and J lost 2; bases outside the gene matches: 9.

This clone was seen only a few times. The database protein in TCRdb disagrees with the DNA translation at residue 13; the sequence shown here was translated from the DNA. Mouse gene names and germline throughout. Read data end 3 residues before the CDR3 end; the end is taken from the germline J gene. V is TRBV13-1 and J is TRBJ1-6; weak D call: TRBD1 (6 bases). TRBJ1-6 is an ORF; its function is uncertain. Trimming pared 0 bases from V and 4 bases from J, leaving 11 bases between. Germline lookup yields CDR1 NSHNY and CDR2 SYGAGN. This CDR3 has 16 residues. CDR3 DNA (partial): TGTGCCAGCAGTGATGCAGGCAGGGGTTATAATTCGCCC. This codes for CASSDAGRGYNSP. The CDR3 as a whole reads CASSDAGRGYNSPLYF.

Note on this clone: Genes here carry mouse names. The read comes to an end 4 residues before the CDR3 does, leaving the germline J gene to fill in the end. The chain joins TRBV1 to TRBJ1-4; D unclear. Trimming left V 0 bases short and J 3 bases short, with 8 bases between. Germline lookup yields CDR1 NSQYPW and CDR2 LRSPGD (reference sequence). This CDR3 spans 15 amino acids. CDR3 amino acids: CTCSADLGANERLFF. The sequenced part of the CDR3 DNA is TGCACCTGCAGTGCAGATTTGGGTGCCAACGAA.